This T cell receptor beta chain was sequenced during a study of shared clonotypes between healthy human individuals. Study as a whole: A couple of women and a few men aged 18 to 49 made up the donors.

Remarks on this clone: Distinct nucleotide sequences in the sample also encode this CDR3.

V was trimmed by 1 base and J by 0 bases, leaving 3 bases between them. The CDR3 has 13 amino acids. Germline CDR1 and CDR2: SEHNR and FQNEAQ (reference sequence). Replicate PCRs from sorted subsets contained roughly 220 ng DNA, which is approximately 30,000 T cell genomes. In the source study's methods: ImmunoSEQ output held junction-only sequences without quality scores, so filtering differed. Using immunoSEQ multiplex PCR, the repertoire was profiled, and TCRdb retains in-frame clones only, with some absent. V, J and clone size are taken as reported in that table, and D and trimming were inferred from the DNA itself. The data hold about 2 million clones, with approximately 94% observed a single time. Naive CD8 cells lacked CD45RO and underwent positive selection for CCR7, leaving out terminally differentiated effector memory CD45RA+ cells. Donors included only healthy HIV-negative adults lacking recent acute infections or vaccinations.

Sequencing was carried out using naive CD8+ T cells sorted from blood. This receptor was taken from a young man in good health. The chain recombines TRBV7-9 with TRBJ2-5; no firm D call. The CDR3 DNA reads TGTGCCAGCAGCTTAGGGCACCAAGAGACCCAGTACTTC. It specifies CASSLGHQETQYF. The full variable domain, with the rest looked up from reference TRBV7-9 and TRBJ2-5, is DTGVSQNPRHKITKRGQNVTFRCDPISEHNRLYWYRQTLGQGPEFLTYFQNEAQLEKSRLLSDRFSAERPKGSFSTLEIQRTEQGDSAMYLCASSLGHQETQYFGPGTRLLVL.